This entry concerns a single T cell receptor beta chain. The antigen remains unidentified. Germline assignment: CDR1 SGHDT and CDR2 YYEEEE. CDR3 length: 14 amino acids. V lost 4 bases and J 5 bases, leaving 12 bases between the germline ends. After 5'RACE with constant-segment primers, TCR alpha and TCR beta cDNA libraries carrying sample barcodes and UMIs were obtained. MiXCR, applied by TCRdb to the 5' RACE reads, yields one record per CDR3 protein. This table has fewer than 450,000 distinct CDR3 sequences, approximately 24% appearing once. The data belong to a study of T-cell memory formation after mild COVID-19. Whole-study results and caveats: Contracting clones, day 15 to 85, had balanced CD4/CD8, and later expanders favored CD4+.

The sequencing sample was made of PBMCs or a T cell subset sorted from them (not recorded which). The genes are TRBV5-6 and TRBJ2-2; perhaps TRBD1 as D (6 bases). This clonotype was sampled from an adult woman who had mild COVID-19 (a few samples of this study predate the infection). Cell type and time point are not known. The CDR3 sequence: CASSIIQGTGELFF. The CDR3 DNA reads as TGTGCCAGCAGCATCATACAGGGTACCGGGGAGCTGTTTTTT.